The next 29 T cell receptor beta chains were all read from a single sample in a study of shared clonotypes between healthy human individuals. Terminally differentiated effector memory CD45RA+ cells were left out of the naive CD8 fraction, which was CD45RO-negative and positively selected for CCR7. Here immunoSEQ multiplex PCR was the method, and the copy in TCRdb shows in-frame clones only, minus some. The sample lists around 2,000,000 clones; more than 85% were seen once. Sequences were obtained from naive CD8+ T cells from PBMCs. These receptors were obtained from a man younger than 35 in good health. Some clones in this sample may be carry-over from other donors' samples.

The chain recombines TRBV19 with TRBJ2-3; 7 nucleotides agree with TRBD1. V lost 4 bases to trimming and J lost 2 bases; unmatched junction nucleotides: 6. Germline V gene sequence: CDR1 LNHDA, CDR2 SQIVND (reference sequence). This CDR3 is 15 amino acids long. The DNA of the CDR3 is TGTGCCAGTAGTACCAGACAGGGTTTCACAGATACGCAGTATTTT. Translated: CASSTRQGFTDTQYF.

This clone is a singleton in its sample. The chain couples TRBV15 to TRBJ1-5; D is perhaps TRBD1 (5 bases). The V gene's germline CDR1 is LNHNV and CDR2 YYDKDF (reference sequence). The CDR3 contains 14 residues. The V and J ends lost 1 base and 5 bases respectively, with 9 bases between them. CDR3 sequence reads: CATSRVRGHQPQHF. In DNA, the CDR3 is TGTGCCACCAGCAGAGTTAGGGGCCATCAGCCCCAGCATTTT.

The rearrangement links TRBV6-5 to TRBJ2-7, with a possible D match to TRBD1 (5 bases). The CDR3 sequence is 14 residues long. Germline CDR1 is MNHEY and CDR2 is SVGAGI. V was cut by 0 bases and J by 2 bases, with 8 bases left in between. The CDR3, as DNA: TGTGCCAGCAGTTACTCTAGGGGTCCCTACGAGCAGTACTTC. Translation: CASSYSRGPYEQYF.

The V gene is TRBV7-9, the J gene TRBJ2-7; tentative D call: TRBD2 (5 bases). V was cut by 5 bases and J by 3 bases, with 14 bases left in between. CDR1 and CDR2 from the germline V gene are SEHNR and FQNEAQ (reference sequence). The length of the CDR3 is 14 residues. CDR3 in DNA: TGTGCCAGCAGCCCCGGTAGGAGCGGCTACGAGCAGTACTTC. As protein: CASSPGRSGYEQYF.

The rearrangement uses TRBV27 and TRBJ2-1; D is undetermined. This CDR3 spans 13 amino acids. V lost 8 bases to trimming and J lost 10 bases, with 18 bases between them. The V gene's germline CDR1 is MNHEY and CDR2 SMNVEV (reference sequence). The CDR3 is CASCPHLAFEQFF. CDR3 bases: TGTGCCAGCTGTCCCCACTTGGCATTCGAGCAGTTCTTC.

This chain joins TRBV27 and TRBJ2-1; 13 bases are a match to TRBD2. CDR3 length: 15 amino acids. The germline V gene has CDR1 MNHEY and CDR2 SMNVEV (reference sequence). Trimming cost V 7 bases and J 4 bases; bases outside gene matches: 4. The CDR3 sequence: CASTPGLAGYNEQFF. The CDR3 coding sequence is TGTGCCAGCACCCCGGGACTAGCGGGGTACAATGAGCAGTTCTTC.

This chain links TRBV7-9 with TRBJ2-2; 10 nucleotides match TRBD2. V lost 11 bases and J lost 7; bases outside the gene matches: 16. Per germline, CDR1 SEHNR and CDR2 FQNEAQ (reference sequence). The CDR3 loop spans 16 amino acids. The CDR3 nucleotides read TGTGCCGGCGCCCCAGCGGGAGGGCCCCAGGGCGGGGAGCTGTTTTTT. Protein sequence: CAGAPAGGPQGGELFF.

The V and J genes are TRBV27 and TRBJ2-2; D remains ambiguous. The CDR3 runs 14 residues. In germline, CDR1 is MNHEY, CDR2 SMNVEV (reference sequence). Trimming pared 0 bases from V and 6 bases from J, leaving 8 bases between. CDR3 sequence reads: CASSLSQRPGELFF. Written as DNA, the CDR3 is TGTGCCAGCAGTTTATCCCAGCGACCCGGGGAGCTGTTTTTT.

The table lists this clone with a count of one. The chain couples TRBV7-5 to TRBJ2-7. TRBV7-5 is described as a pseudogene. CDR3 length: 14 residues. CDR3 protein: CARSLIRDLYEQYF. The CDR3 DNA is TGTGCCAGAAGCTTAATCCGGGACCTCTACGAGCAGTACTTC.

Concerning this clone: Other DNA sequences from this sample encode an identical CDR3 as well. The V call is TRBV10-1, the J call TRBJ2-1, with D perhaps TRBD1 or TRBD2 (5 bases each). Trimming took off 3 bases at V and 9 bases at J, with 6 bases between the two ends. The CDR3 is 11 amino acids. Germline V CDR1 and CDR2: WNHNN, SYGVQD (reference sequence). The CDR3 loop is CASSDGGEQFF. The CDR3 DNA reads TGCGCCAGCAGTGATGGGGGTGAGCAGTTCTTC.

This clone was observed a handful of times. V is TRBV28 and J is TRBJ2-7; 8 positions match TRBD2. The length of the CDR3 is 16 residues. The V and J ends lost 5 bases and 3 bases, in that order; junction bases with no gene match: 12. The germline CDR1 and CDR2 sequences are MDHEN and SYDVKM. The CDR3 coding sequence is TGTGCCAGCAGTACCCCCAGTATAACTAGCGGCTACGAGCAGTACTTC. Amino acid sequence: CASSTPSITSGYEQYF.

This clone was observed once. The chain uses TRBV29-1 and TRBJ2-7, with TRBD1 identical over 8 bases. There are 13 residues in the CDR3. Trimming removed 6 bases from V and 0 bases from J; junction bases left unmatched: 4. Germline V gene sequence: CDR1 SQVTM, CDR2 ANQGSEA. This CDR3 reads CSVDGQGSYEQYF. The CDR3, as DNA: TGCAGCGTCGATGGACAGGGCTCCTACGAGCAGTACTTC.

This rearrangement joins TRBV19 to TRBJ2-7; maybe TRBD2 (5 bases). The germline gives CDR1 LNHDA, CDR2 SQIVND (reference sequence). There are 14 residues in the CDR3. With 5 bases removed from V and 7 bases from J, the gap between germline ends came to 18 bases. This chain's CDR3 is CASSARDAFREQYF. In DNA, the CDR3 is TGTGCCAGTAGTGCCCGGGATGCCTTTCGAGAGCAGTACTTC.

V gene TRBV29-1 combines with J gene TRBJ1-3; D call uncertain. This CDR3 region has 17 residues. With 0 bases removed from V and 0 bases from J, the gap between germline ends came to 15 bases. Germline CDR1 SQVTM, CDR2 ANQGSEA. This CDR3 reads CSVEDPRGAASGNTIYF. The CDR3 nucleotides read TGCAGCGTTGAAGATCCACGTGGAGCCGCCTCTGGAAACACCATATATTTT.

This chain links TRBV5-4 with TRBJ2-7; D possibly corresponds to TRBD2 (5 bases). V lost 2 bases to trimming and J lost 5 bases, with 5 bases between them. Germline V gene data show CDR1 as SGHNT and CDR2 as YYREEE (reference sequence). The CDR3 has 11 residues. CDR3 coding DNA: TGTGCCAGCAGCTTTAGCGACGAGCAGTACTTC. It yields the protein CASSFSDEQYF.

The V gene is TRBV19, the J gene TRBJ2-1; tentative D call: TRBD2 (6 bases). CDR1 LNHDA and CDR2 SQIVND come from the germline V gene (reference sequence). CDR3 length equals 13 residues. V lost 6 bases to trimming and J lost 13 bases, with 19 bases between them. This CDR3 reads CASSLGGWGSQFF. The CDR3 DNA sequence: TGTGCCAGTAGCCTGGGGGGTTGGGGTAGTCAGTTCTTC.

The CDR3 protein is CASSFSGGTPALSEQFF. The CDR3 DNA reads TGTGCCAGCAGCTTCTCCGGCGGGACCCCTGCCTTGAGTGAGCAGTTCTTC. This rearrangement joins TRBV7-9 to TRBJ2-1, with D perhaps matching TRBD2 (6 bases). The CDR3 has 17 residues. Germline V gene sequence: CDR1 SEHNR, CDR2 FQNEAQ (reference sequence). V dropped 3 bases and J dropped 9 bases, with 24 bases sitting between them.

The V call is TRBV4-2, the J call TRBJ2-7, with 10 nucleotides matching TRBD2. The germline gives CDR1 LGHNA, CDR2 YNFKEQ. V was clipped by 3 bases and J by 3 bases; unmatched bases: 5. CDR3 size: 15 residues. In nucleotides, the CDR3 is TGTGCCAGCAGCCACCGAGCGGGAGGGAGCTACGAGCAGTACTTC. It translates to CASSHRAGGSYEQYF.

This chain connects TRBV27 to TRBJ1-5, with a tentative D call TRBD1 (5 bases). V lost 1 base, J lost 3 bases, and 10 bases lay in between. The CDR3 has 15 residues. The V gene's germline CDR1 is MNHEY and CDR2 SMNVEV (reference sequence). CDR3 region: CASSLLGGVNQPQHF. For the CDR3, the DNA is TGTGCCAGCAGTTTATTGGGGGGGGTCAATCAGCCCCAGCATTTT.

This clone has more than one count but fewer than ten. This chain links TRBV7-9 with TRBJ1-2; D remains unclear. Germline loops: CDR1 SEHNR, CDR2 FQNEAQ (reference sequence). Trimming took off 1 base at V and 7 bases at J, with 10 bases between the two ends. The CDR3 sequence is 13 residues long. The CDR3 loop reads CASSLDLGGGYTF. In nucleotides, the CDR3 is TGTGCCAGCAGCTTAGACCTGGGAGGTGGCTACACCTTC.

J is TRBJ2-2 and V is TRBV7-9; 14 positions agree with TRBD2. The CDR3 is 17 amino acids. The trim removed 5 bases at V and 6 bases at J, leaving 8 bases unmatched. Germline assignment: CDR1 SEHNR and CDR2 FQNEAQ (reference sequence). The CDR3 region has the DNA TGTGCCAGCAGCCCTGGGACTAGCGGGAGATTGCCCGGGGAGCTGTTTTTT. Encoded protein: CASSPGTSGRLPGELFF.

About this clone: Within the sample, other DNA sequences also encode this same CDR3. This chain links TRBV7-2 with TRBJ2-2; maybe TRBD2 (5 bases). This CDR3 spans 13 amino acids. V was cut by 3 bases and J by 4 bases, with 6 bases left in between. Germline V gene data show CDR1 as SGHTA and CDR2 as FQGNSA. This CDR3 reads CASSFAGTGELFF. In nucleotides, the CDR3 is TGTGCCAGCAGCTTTGCGGGCACCGGGGAGCTGTTTTTT.

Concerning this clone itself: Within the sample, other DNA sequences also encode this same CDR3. CDR3 region: CASSRGYEQYF. The CDR3, as DNA: TGTGCCAGCAGTAGAGGCTACGAGCAGTACTTC. The V gene is TRBV27, the J gene TRBJ2-7; D is ambiguous. V gave up 5 bases and J gave up 3 bases, with 5 bases separating them. The germline gives CDR1 MNHEY, CDR2 SMNVEV (reference sequence). The length of the CDR3 is 11 residues.

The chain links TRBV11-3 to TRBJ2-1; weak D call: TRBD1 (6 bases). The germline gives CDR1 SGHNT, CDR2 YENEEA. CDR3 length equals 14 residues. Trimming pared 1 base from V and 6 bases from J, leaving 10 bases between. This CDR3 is CASSLVGRGNEQFF. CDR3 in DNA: TGTGCCAGCAGCTTAGTCGGCAGGGGCAATGAGCAGTTCTTC.

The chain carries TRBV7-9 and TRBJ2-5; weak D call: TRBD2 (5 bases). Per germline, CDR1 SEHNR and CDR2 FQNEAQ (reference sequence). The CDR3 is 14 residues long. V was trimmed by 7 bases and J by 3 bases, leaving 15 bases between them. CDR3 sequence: CASTPSIGEETQYF. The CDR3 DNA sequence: TGTGCCAGCACCCCTAGTATCGGGGAAGAGACCCAGTACTTC. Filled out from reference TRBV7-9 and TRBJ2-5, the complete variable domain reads DTGVSQNPRHKITKRGQNVTFRCDPISEHNRLYWYRQTLGQGPEFLTYFQNEAQLEKSRLLSDRFSAERPKGSFSTLEIQRTEQGDSAMYLCASTPSIGEETQYFGPGTRLLVL.

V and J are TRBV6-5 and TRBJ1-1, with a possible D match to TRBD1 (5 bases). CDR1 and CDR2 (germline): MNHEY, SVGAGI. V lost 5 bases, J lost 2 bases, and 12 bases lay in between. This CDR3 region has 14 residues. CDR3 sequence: CASSDPGLNTEAFF. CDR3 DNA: TGTGCCAGCAGTGACCCGGGACTCAACACTGAAGCTTTCTTT.

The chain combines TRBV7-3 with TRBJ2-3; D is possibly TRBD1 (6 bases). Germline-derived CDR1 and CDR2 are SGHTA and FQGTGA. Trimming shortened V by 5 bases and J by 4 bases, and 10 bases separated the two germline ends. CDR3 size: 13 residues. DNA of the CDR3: TGTGCCAGCAGCCAGTGGGGGCCAGATACGCAGTATTTT. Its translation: CASSQWGPDTQYF.

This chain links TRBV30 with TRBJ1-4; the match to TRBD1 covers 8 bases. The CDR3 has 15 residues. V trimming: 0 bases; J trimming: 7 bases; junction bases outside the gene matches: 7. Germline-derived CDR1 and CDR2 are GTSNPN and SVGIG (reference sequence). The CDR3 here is CAWSVLQGAIEKLFF. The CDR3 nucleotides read TGTGCCTGGAGTGTACTCCAGGGGGCGATTGAAAAACTGTTTTTT.

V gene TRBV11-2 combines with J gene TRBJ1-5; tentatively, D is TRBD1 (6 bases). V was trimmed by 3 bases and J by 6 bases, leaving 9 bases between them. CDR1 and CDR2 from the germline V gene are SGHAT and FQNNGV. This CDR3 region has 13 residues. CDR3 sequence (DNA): TGTGCCAGCAGCTTGGGACAAGTTCAGCCCCAGCATTTT. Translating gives CASSLGQVQPQHF. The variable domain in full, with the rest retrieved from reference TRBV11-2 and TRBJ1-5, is EAGVAQSPRYKIIEKRQSVAFWCNPISGHATLYWYQQILGQGPKLLIQFQNNGVVDDSQLPKDRFSAERLKGVDSTLKIQPAKLEDSAVYLCASSLGQVQPQHFGDGTRLSIL.